This T cell receptor beta chain was sequenced during a study of graft-versus-host responses after intestinal transplantation. The wider study: Recipients got multivisceral, liver-intestinal, or isolated intestinal transplants. Tacrolimus and steroids were given for around three years to all recipients after anti-thymocyte globulin induction.

Points on this clone: The antigen remains undetermined. The identical CDR3 is also encoded by other nucleotide sequences in the sample.

Graft material was processed, releasing intraepithelial and lamina propria lymphocytes. Trimming cost V 0 bases and J 4 bases, with 11 bases left between them. The CDR3 length is 15 residues. CDR1 is SGHRS and CDR2 is YFSETQ in the germline V gene. Whole-study results and caveats: Early post-transplant HvG declines showed an association with peak circulating GvH clone levels. The recipient marrow held GvH clones, and some of them showed up first in ileum or blood.

Assay used: immunoSEQ multiplex PCR; TCRdb lists only in-frame clones, some missing. The data hold tens of thousands of clones, with approximately 88% observed a single time. The chain employs TRBV5-1 and TRBJ1-5; no clear D. This clonotype was sampled from a human patient who received an intestinal transplant, so some T cells may come from the graft donor. The starting material was ileum tissue, obtained more than 350 days after transplant. The CDR3 is CASSLGSDTNQPQHF. The CDR3 DNA follows: TGCGCCAGCAGCTTGGGTTCCGATACGAATCAGCCCCAGCATTTT.